The 23 T cell receptor beta chains presented below share a single source sample, sequenced in a study of shared clonotypes between healthy human individuals. Terminally differentiated effector memory CD45RA+ cells were excluded by CCR7 positive selection of CD45RO-negative cells. Here immunoSEQ multiplex PCR was the method, and the copy in TCRdb shows in-frame clones only, minus some. Altogether roughly 1,800,000 clones are present, over 85% being singletons, with the ten largest covering more than 0.95%. The specimen sequenced was naive CD8+ T cells sorted from blood. The receptors derive from a young man in good health.

This clone was seen just once. CDR3 region: CASSFIFGEQFF. DNA of the CDR3: TGTGCCAGCAGTTTCATTTTCGGCGAGCAGTTCTTC. This chain joins TRBV28 and TRBJ2-1, with unresolved D. The CDR3 spans 12 residues. Deletions cut 3 bases from V and 10 bases from J, with 10 bases between. Germline-derived CDR1 and CDR2 are MDHEN and SYDVKM.

The chain is built from TRBV4-1 and TRBJ2-5; the D gene is possibly TRBD1 (5 bases). V shed 2 bases and J shed 4 bases, with 14 bases lying between them. The germline CDR1 and CDR2 sequences are MGHRA and YSYEKL. The CDR3 contains 15 residues. The CDR3 spells CASSQFSREGETQYF. The CDR3 DNA is TGCGCCAGCAGCCAATTTAGCAGGGAAGGAGAGACCCAGTACTTC.

As regards this clone: This sample also contains other DNA sequences that code for the same CDR3. V usage is TRBV19 and J usage is TRBJ1-2; no clear D. The germline V and J ends were trimmed by 5 bases and 3 bases, with 7 bases remaining between them. Germline CDR1 LNHDA, CDR2 SQIVND (reference sequence). This CDR3 is built from 12 residues. The CDR3 DNA follows: TGTGCCAGTAGTCCCGACGACTATGGCTACACCTTC. Translating it yields CASSPDDYGYTF.

The rearrangement uses TRBV5-1 and TRBJ1-2; tentatively, D is TRBD1 (6 bases). CDR3 length: 17 amino acids. The V and J ends lost 4 bases and 2 bases respectively, with 21 bases between them. CDR1 SGHRS and CDR2 YFSETQ come from the germline V gene. The DNA of the CDR3 is TGCGCCAGCAGCCTGTCGCCAGCACAGGGACTCAACTATGGCTACACCTTC. It translates to CASSLSPAQGLNYGYTF.

V is TRBV7-8 and J is TRBJ1-1, with TRBD1 matching 8 bases. Germline CDR1 and CDR2: SGHVS and FQNEAQ. CDR3 size: 14 residues. Germline trimming cut 5 bases from V and 6 bases from J; bases unmatched to any gene: 8. CDR3 in DNA: TGTGCCAGCAGCAGCCGACAGGGGCTGGCTGAAGCTTTCTTT. Translation: CASSSRQGLAEAFF.

The J gene is TRBJ2-1, the V gene TRBV5-4, with 13 nucleotides matching TRBD2. The V gene's germline CDR1 is SGHNT and CDR2 YYREEE (reference sequence). The trim removed 4 bases at V and 9 bases at J, leaving 7 bases unmatched. The CDR3 runs to 15 residues. Written as DNA, the CDR3 is TGTGCCAGCAGCCCGGGACTAGCGGGATTGGTTGAGCAGTTCTTC. The encoded protein is CASSPGLAGLVEQFF.

This chain links TRBV4-3 with TRBJ2-1; D remains ambiguous. This CDR3 spans 17 amino acids. Germline V gives CDR1 LGHNA, CDR2 YSLEER. V lost 0 bases and J 0 bases, leaving 12 bases between the germline ends. Here the CDR3 reads CASSQDRAPTSYNEQFF. The DNA of the CDR3 is TGCGCCAGCAGCCAAGATCGGGCACCTACCTCCTACAATGAGCAGTTCTTC.

Comments on this clone: Other DNA sequences of this sample code for an identical CDR3. The chain couples TRBV6-5 to TRBJ2-7; 8 bases agree with TRBD1. After removal of 0 bases from V and 4 bases from J, the junction contained 2 bases not matched to a gene. This CDR3 has 14 residues. Germline V gives CDR1 MNHEY, CDR2 SVGAGI. This chain's CDR3 is CASSYSDRGYEQYF. The DNA for the CDR3 is TGTGCCAGCAGTTACTCAGACAGGGGTTACGAGCAGTACTTC.

The V gene is TRBV6-1, the J gene TRBJ2-7, with 10 bases identical to TRBD1. The V gene end was trimmed by 4 bases and the J gene end by 4 bases; junction bases not matched to a gene: 4. Germline CDR1 MNHNS, CDR2 SASEGT. This CDR3 has 14 amino acids. DNA for the CDR3: TGTGCCAGCAGTGTGGGGACAGGGGATTACGAGCAGTACTTC. This gives the protein CASSVGTGDYEQYF.

The gene calls are TRBV5-1 and TRBJ2-7; 10 nucleotides line up with TRBD2. The CDR3 has 16 amino acids. V dropped 0 bases and J dropped 3; count of bases not matched to a gene: 6. Germline V CDR1 and CDR2: SGHRS, YFSETQ. Here the CDR3 reads CASSLAPRTSGYEQYF. For the CDR3, the DNA is TGCGCCAGCAGCTTGGCCCCCCGGACTAGCGGCTACGAGCAGTACTTC.

In its sample, this clone was seen once. The chain is built from TRBV9 and TRBJ1-2; D is unclear. Looked up from germline, CDR1 is SGDLS and CDR2 is YYNGEE. The CDR3 extends over 15 amino acids. Between the trimmed V and J ends, which lost 4 bases and 5 bases, there was a span of 18 bases. The CDR3 spells CASSMDGEVLYGYTF. In DNA form, the CDR3 reads TGTGCCAGCAGCATGGACGGGGAGGTGCTTTATGGCTACACCTTC.

The chain joins TRBV14 to TRBJ2-7, with D possibly matching TRBD2 (5 bases). Trimming stripped 1 base from V and 2 bases from J, with 9 bases between. Germline loops: CDR1 SGHDN, CDR2 FVKESK. The CDR3 spans 14 residues. This CDR3 is CASSQVGLTYEQYF. For the CDR3, the DNA is TGTGCCAGCAGCCAAGTTGGACTTACCTACGAGCAGTACTTC.

The V call is TRBV6-6, the J call TRBJ1-6; TRBD1 is a possible D gene (6 bases). V lost 0 bases, J lost 13 bases, and 10 bases lay in between. The length of the CDR3 is 13 residues. Looked up from germline, CDR1 is MNHNY and CDR2 is SVGAGI (reference sequence). DNA for the CDR3: TGTGCCAGCAGTTACTCAGGGGGGGATCCCCTCCACTTT. This encodes CASSYSGGDPLHF.

This rearrangement joins TRBV27 to TRBJ1-3; D not certain. V lost 0 bases and J lost 2, with 5 bases in between. The germline V gene has CDR1 MNHEY and CDR2 SMNVEV (reference sequence). CDR3 length: 14 amino acids. CDR3 in amino acids: CASSLSGAGNTIYF. The CDR3 DNA reads as TGTGCCAGCAGTTTATCTGGGGCTGGAAACACCATATATTTT.

J is TRBJ2-6 and V is TRBV2; D uncertain. The germline V gene has CDR1 SNHLY and CDR2 FYNNEI. Trimming left V 6 bases short and J 0 bases short, with 9 bases between. The CDR3 length is 15 residues. The CDR3 loop is CASRPNNSGANVLTF. CDR3 coding DNA: TGTGCCAGCAGGCCCAATAACTCTGGGGCCAACGTCCTGACTTTC. Variable domain in full (rest from reference TRBV2 and TRBJ2-6): EPEVTQTPSHQVTQMGQEVILRCVPISNHLYFYWYRQILGQKVEFLVSFYNNEISEKSEIFDDQFSVERPDGSNFTLKIRSTKLEDSAMYFCASRPNNSGANVLTFGAGSRLTVL.

V gene TRBV7-9 combines with J gene TRBJ2-5; 9 nucleotides match TRBD2. There are 16 residues in the CDR3. Looked up from germline, CDR1 is SEHNR and CDR2 is FQNEAQ (reference sequence). Germline trimming cut 0 bases from V and 5 bases from J; bases unmatched to any gene: 7. The CDR3 DNA reads TGTGCCAGCAGCTTAGCGGCGGGGGGGCCCGTTGAGACCCAGTACTTC. Residues: CASSLAAGGPVETQYF.

The rearrangement links TRBV2 to TRBJ2-7; TRBD2 matches 11 bases. The CDR3 runs to 14 residues. CDR1 is SNHLY, CDR2 FYNNEI, per germline. V lost 7 bases, J lost 3 bases, and 5 bases stayed unmatched. For the CDR3, the DNA is TGTGCCAGCAAGGATGGGACTAGCGGCTACGAGCAGTACTTC. This sequence encodes CASKDGTSGYEQYF.

The rearrangement links TRBV6-5 to TRBJ2-2, with D hard to call. The germline V gene encodes CDR1 MNHEY and CDR2 SVGAGI. Trimming took off 1 base at V and 3 bases at J, with 9 bases between the two ends. The CDR3 loop spans 15 amino acids. CDR3: CASSYLSIYTGELFF. The CDR3 nucleotides are TGTGCCAGCAGTTACTTGAGTATATACACCGGGGAGCTGTTTTTT.

V and J are TRBV27 and TRBJ1-5; 10 nucleotides line up with TRBD1. After removal of 5 bases from V and 5 bases from J, the junction contained 6 bases not matched to a gene. CDR3 size: 15 residues. Germline loops: CDR1 MNHEY, CDR2 SMNVEV (reference sequence). CDR3 DNA sequence: TGTGCCAGCAGTCCAGTCGGGACAGGGGATCAGCCCCAGCATTTT. Its translation: CASSPVGTGDQPQHF.

The V call is TRBV6-1, the J call TRBJ2-7; 10 bases are shared with TRBD2. The CDR3 spans 15 residues. Germline V gene lookup returns CDR1 MNHNS and CDR2 SASEGT. Trimming at V came to 6 bases and at J to 6 bases, leaving 11 bases not matched to a gene. The CDR3 loop is CASSEEVAGGSEQYF. The CDR3 DNA is TGTGCCAGCAGCGAGGAGGTAGCGGGGGGTAGCGAGCAGTACTTC.

This rearrangement joins TRBV6-5 to TRBJ2-2; D call uncertain. The CDR3 is 13 amino acids. Germline lookup yields CDR1 MNHEY and CDR2 SVGAGI. Trimming stripped 6 bases from V and 1 base from J, with 6 bases between. CDR3 amino acids: CASRFRNTGELFF. The CDR3 region has the DNA TGTGCCAGCAGATTCAGGAACACCGGGGAGCTGTTTTTT.

J is TRBJ2-3 and V is TRBV25-1, with D possibly matching TRBD2 (6 bases). This CDR3 spans 13 amino acids. V gave up 6 bases and J gave up 1 base, with 8 bases separating them. Germline assignment: CDR1 MGHDK and CDR2 SYGVNS. CDR3 protein: CASRPGGTDTQYF. CDR3 DNA sequence: TGTGCCAGCAGACCGGGGGGCACAGATACGCAGTATTTT.

CDR3: CASSAAGYWAGANVLTF. The CDR3 DNA sequence: TGTGCCAGCAGCGCCGCAGGGTATTGGGCTGGGGCCAACGTCCTGACTTTC. The chain employs TRBV7-9 and TRBJ2-6, with D possibly TRBD1 on 5 matching bases. CDR3 length equals 17 residues. From germline, CDR1 is SEHNR and CDR2 FQNEAQ (reference sequence). Deletions cut 5 bases from V and 2 bases from J, with 16 bases between. Together with reference TRBV7-9 and TRBJ2-6, the CDR3 gives the full variable domain: DTGVSQNPRHKITKRGQNVTFRCDPISEHNRLYWYRQTLGQGPEFLTYFQNEAQLEKSRLLSDRFSAERPKGSFSTLEIQRTEQGDSAMYLCASSAAGYWAGANVLTFGAGSRLTVL.